Listed here is a single T cell receptor (beta chain). Its specificity is not known. TCRdb passed the RT-PCR reads through MiXCR, listing each CDR3 protein once. This repertoire shows roughly 650,000 distinct CDR3 sequences, 15% to 19% found once; its top ten account for 11%. This sample is drawn from a study of response to subunit inactivated influenza vaccine. Trimming at V came to 3 bases and at J to 14 bases, leaving 8 bases not matched to a gene. The CDR3 is made up of 13 amino acids. CDR1 and CDR2 (germline): MNHEY, SMNVEV (reference sequence). Study-wide points: There was a suggestion from the authors that each seasonal influenza vaccination recruits few new T cells.

The chain is built from TRBV27 and TRBJ2-1; 9 positions match TRBD1. The sequencing here drew on PBMCs from blood, taken approximately 12 days after vaccination. The TCR comes from a man in his fifties who received an inactivated influenza vaccine. CDR3 sequence (DNA): TGTGCCAGCAGTTTCGGGACAGGGTTCATCAAGTTCTTC. Translating gives CASSFGTGFIKFF.